This T cell receptor beta chain was recovered during a study of cytomegalovirus exposure and HLA in healthy donors. Background on the study: For the approximately 360 genotyped donors, around 76% fell within the Caucasian-associated ancestry cluster.

Study-wide points: Across all donors, roughly uniform sequencing depth was an assumption of the presence/absence analyses. In a later analysis, DRB1 alleles had the most associated TCRs; HLA-C alleles the fewest.

There are a few counts of this clone. Its antigen is not known. Amplification used 60 Vbeta primers and 13 Jbeta primers. The assay was immunoSEQ multiplex PCR, and TCRdb's table has in-frame clones only and misses some. Of 150,000 to 200,000 clones in the sample, 10% to 15% are singletons; the top ten hold about 7.8%. The V end lost 8 bases, the J end lost 0 bases, and 20 bases lay between the germline ends. The CDR3 extends over 17 amino acids. CDR1 and CDR2 from the germline V gene are MDHEN and SYDVKM. The genes are TRBV28 and TRBJ1-3, with no clear D. This clonotype was obtained from a man aged 45-60 years in good health and CMV-seropositive. The sequencing sample was made of PBMCs. The CDR3 nucleotides read TGTGCCAGCGGAGATGGGATCGGCAGCGGCTCTGGAAACACCATATATTTT. Translating gives CASGDGIGSGSGNTIYF.